Listed here are 17 T cell receptor beta chains from one sample, sequenced in a study of T cell responses to AZD1222 COVID-19 vaccine. Clones were sequenced by immunoSEQ multiplex PCR, and TCRdb holds only the in-frame ones, with some missing. Here the sample spans about 180,000 clones, 88% being singletons. Sequenced material: peripheral blood, taken 28 days after the second AZD1222 dose. Source of these receptors: an adult who received the AZD1222 COVID-19 vaccine.

This chain joins TRBV27 and TRBJ2-5, with TRBD2 matching over 8 bases. The germline gives CDR1 MNHEY, CDR2 SMNVEV (reference sequence). This CDR3 comprises 13 residues. With V trimmed by 8 bases and J by 2 bases, 4 bases remained unmatched. The CDR3 spells CASYSGNQETQYF. CDR3 in DNA: TGTGCCAGCTATAGCGGGAATCAAGAGACCCAGTACTTC.

This chain links TRBV28 with TRBJ2-2; TRBD1 or TRBD2 may be the D gene (5 bases each). The V end was cut by 1 base, the J end by 4 bases, with 10 bases between. The CDR3 sequence is 15 residues long. CDR1 MDHEN and CDR2 SYDVKM come from the germline V gene. The chain's CDR3 is CASSLLGRLTGELFF. The CDR3 bases are TGTGCCAGCAGTTTATTGGGACGGCTCACCGGGGAGCTGTTTTTT.

This chain links TRBV5-8 with TRBJ2-7; 8 bases map to TRBD1. Per germline, CDR1 SGHTS and CDR2 YDEGEE. The CDR3 totals 13 residues. The V gene end was trimmed by 4 bases and the J gene end by 5 bases; junction bases not matched to a gene: 5. This CDR3 is CASSRDRLDEQYF. In DNA form, the CDR3 reads TGTGCCAGCAGCCGGGACAGGCTCGACGAGCAGTACTTC.

The chain uses TRBV7-3 and TRBJ2-1; 14 bases line up with TRBD2. The CDR3 consists of 16 residues. Germline V lookup: CDR1 SGHTA, CDR2 FQGTGA. V lost 5 bases and J lost 6; bases outside the gene matches: 6. The CDR3 sequence: CASSPQGTSGSNEQFF. The CDR3 DNA reads TGTGCCAGCAGCCCACAGGGGACTAGCGGGAGCAATGAGCAGTTCTTC.

The chain employs TRBV27 and TRBJ2-2; no clear D gene. Per the germline V gene, CDR1 is MNHEY and CDR2 is SMNVEV (reference sequence). The V end was cut by 2 bases, the J end by 0 bases, with 10 bases between. The CDR3 is 16 residues long. The CDR3 protein is CASSLEVRSNTGELFF. The DNA for the CDR3 is TGTGCCAGCAGTTTAGAGGTACGATCGAACACCGGGGAGCTGTTTTTT.

This rearrangement joins TRBV6-5 to TRBJ2-7; 14 nucleotides align to TRBD2. This CDR3 region has 14 residues. Germline assignment: CDR1 MNHEY and CDR2 SVGAGI. Losses at the gene ends were 4 bases for V and 8 bases for J; bases not matched to a gene: 4. The CDR3 DNA reads TGTGCCAGCAGTTCCGGGACTAGCGGGAGAAAGCAGTACTTC. It specifies CASSSGTSGRKQYF.

V is TRBV28 and J is TRBJ1-4, with a weak D call TRBD1 (5 bases). V lost 5 bases, J lost 6 bases, and 19 bases lay in between. In germline, CDR1 is MDHEN, CDR2 SYDVKM. The CDR3 spans 16 residues. The CDR3 is CASSGPDSGGHEKLFF. The CDR3 DNA follows: TGTGCCAGCAGTGGCCCCGATTCGGGGGGTCATGAAAAACTGTTTTTT.

This clone has a single count. V gene TRBV6-2 or TRBV6-3 combines with J gene TRBJ2-3; TRBD2 agrees at 12 bases. Losses at the gene ends were 6 bases for V and 2 bases for J; bases not matched to a gene: 6. Germline lookup yields CDR1 MNHEY and CDR2 SVGEGT. CDR3 length: 16 amino acids. Here the CDR3 DNA reads TGTGCCAGCAGCCACGGGACTAGCGGGTACACAGATACGCAGTATTTT. Its translation: CASSHGTSGYTDTQYF.

This clone was seen only once. This rearrangement joins TRBV11-3 to TRBJ2-1; tentative D call: TRBD2 (5 bases). The CDR3 loop spans 15 amino acids. Germline CDR1 reads SGHNT; CDR2 reads YENEEA. Between the trimmed V and J ends, which lost 5 bases and 5 bases, there was a span of 16 bases. CDR3 loop: CASSQTLAGDNEQFF. For the CDR3, the DNA is TGTGCCAGCAGCCAAACGCTAGCAGGAGACAATGAGCAGTTCTTC.

The rearrangement uses TRBV4-1 and TRBJ2-5; 10 bases are shared with TRBD2. Trimming at V came to 0 bases and at J to 5 bases, leaving 3 bases not matched to a gene. This CDR3 region has 15 residues. CDR1 and CDR2 (germline): MGHRA, YSYEKL. The CDR3 nucleotides read TGCGCCAGCAGCCAAGAGGGACTAGCGATTGAGACCCAGTACTTC. Amino acid sequence: CASSQEGLAIETQYF.

V and J are TRBV14 and TRBJ1-1; D is unclear. V shed 3 bases and J shed 4 bases, with 3 bases lying between them. CDR3 size: 11 residues. Germline V CDR1 and CDR2: SGHDN, FVKESK. CDR3 in amino acids: CASSQRTEAFF. The CDR3 region has the DNA TGTGCCAGCAGCCAGCGCACTGAAGCTTTCTTT.

This chain links TRBV28 with TRBJ1-2; D call uncertain. CDR3 length: 12 amino acids. The germline V gene encodes CDR1 MDHEN and CDR2 SYDVKM. The V and J ends lost 4 bases and 7 bases respectively, with 10 bases between them. CDR3 sequence: CASSWRLGGYTF. The CDR3 DNA is TGTGCCAGCAGTTGGAGGCTAGGTGGCTACACCTTC.

This clone appeared once. This chain joins TRBV6-1 and TRBJ1-1; D uncertain. Trimming took 1 base from V and 3 from J, leaving 12 bases between them. The germline V gene encodes CDR1 MNHNS and CDR2 SASEGT. This CDR3 has 15 residues. The CDR3 DNA follows: TGTGCCAGCAGTGAAGGAGGAGGGCGGCACACTGAAGCTTTCTTT. It specifies CASSEGGGRHTEAFF.

The chain combines TRBV5-1 with TRBJ2-3; possible D gene TRBD1, 6 bases. Germline V CDR1 and CDR2: SGHRS, YFSETQ. Trimming left V 1 base short and J 0 bases short, with 6 bases between. This CDR3 has 14 residues. The CDR3 DNA sequence: TGCGCCAGCAGCTTGCAGGGGAGCACAGATACGCAGTATTTT. It is translated as CASSLQGSTDTQYF.

The CDR3 reads CASSGTGYGGYTF. The CDR3, as DNA: TGTGCCAGCAGCGGGACCGGGTATGGTGGCTACACCTTC. The chain couples TRBV7-9 to TRBJ1-2; the D gene is possibly TRBD1 (5 bases). The CDR3 consists of 13 residues. CDR1 is SEHNR, CDR2 FQNEAQ, per germline (reference sequence). Trimming removed 5 bases at V and 7 bases at J, with 14 bases between.

The chain couples TRBV9 to TRBJ2-1; 9 bases map to TRBD1. The germline V gene has CDR1 SGDLS and CDR2 YYNGEE. This CDR3 spans 16 amino acids. Unmatched junction bases numbered 4, after V lost 1 base and J lost 2 bases. The CDR3, as DNA: TGTGCCAGCAGCGTATGGGGACAGGGCCCCTACAATGAGCAGTTCTTC. Protein product: CASSVWGQGPYNEQFF.

The gene calls are TRBV3-1 (or the pseudogene TRBV3-2) and TRBJ2-7, with 11 bases fitting TRBD2. This CDR3 is built from 12 residues. Unmatched junction bases numbered 1, after V lost 6 bases and J lost 6 bases. The germline V gene has CDR1 LGHDT and CDR2 YNNKEL (reference sequence). CDR3 amino acids: CASRGLAVEQYF. The DNA of the CDR3 is TGTGCCAGCAGGGGACTAGCGGTCGAGCAGTACTTC.